The clone carrying this T cell receptor (beta chain) was seen a single time. The antigen remains unidentified. Sampled 1 year posttransplant, controls received myeloablative marrow transplants, methotrexate and a calcineurin inhibitor. Profiled with immunoSEQ multiplex PCR; TCRdb holds only in-frame clones, not every one. The sample has 9,000 to 10,000 clones, 88% seen once. CDR3 length: 15 amino acids. The junction had 4 bases not matched to a gene; V was cut back by 4 bases and J by 3 bases. CDR1 LGHNA and CDR2 YSLEER come from the germline V gene. The data derive from a study of T cells after posttransplantation cyclophosphamide. Findings of the study overall: Donor-recipient repertoire similarity was low at 1-2 months, rising over year one. Skin or GI-infiltrating T cells shared few TRB sequences with blood. TRB clonality was highly associated with recipient CMV seropositivity and reactivation.

The rearrangement joins TRBV4-3 to TRBJ2-1; 9 bases match TRBD2. This TCR was recovered from a young adult male patient who received an allogeneic stem cell transplant from an unrelated donor, was CMV-positive, and had no GVHD. The graft donor may be the source of some T cells. This specimen consisted of PBMCs, obtained after an allogeneic stem cell transplant with a calcineurin inhibitor and methotrexate. The CDR3 sequence is CASSLTSGFYNEQFF. The CDR3 DNA reads TGCGCCAGCAGCCTCACTAGCGGGTTCTACAATGAGCAGTTCTTC.